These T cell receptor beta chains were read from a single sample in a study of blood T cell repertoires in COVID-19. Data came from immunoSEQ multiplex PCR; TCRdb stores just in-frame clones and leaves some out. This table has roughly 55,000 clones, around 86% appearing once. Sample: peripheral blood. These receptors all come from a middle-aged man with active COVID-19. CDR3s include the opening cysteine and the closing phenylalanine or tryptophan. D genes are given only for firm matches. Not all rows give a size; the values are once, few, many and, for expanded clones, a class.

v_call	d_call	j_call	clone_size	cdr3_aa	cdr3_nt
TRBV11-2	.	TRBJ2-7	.	CASSLEAPYEQYF	TGTGCCAGCAGCTTAGAGGCCCCCTACGAGCAGTACTTC
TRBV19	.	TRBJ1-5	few	CASTGNQPQHF	TGTGCCAGTACAGGGAACCAGCCCCAGCATTTT
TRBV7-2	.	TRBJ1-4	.	CASSLSQFGATNEKLFF	TGTGCCAGCAGCTTATCACAGTTCGGTGCAACTAATGAAAAACTGTTTTTT
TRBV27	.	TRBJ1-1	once	CASSLSWDNKAFF	TGTGCCAGCAGTTTATCCTGGGACAATAAAGCTTTCTTT
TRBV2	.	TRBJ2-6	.	CASSTEGGANVLTF	TGTGCCAGCAGTACAGAGGGTGGGGCCAACGTCCTGACTTTC
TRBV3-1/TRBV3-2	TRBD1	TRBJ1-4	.	CASSQLRKGAGEKLFF	TGTGCCAGCAGCCAACTCCGGAAGGGGGCAGGTGAAAAACTGTTTTTT
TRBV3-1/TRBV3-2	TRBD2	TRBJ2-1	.	CASSQDLLSKSWDSGGNNEQFF	TGTGCCAGCAGCCAAGATCTCCTATCGAAGAGTTGGGATAGCGGGGGGAACAATGAGCAGTTCTTC
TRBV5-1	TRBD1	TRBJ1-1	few	CASSVRQGLAGAFF	TGCGCCAGCAGCGTCCGACAGGGTCTCGCGGGAGCTTTCTTT
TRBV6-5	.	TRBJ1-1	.	CASSLPGHMNTEAFF	TGTGCCAGCAGCCTTCCGGGACACATGAACACTGAAGCTTTCTTT
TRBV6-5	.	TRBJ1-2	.	CATVSTGAGYTF	TGTGCCACCGTGAGCACGGGTGCGGGCTACACCTTC
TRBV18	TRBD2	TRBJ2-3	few	CASSRFQRGTSGEDTQYF	TGTGCCAGCTCACGATTTCAAAGAGGTACTAGCGGGGAGGATACGCAGTATTTT
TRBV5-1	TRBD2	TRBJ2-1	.	CASSTGLAGASNEQFF	TGCGCCAGCAGCACGGGACTAGCGGGAGCTAGCAATGAGCAGTTCTTC
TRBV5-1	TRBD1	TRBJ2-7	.	CASSLGQGSTYEQYF	TGCGCCAGCAGCCTCGGACAGGGGTCAACCTACGAGCAGTACTTC
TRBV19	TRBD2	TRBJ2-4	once	CASSAGGGFENIQYF	TGTGCCAGTAGTGCCGGGGGGGGATTTGAAAACATTCAGTACTTC
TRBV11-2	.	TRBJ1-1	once	CASSPAWATEAFF	TGTGCCAGCAGTCCAGCCTGGGCCACTGAAGCTTTCTTT